Following are 31 T cell receptor beta chains from one sample sequenced in a study of T cell clonality in common variable immunodeficiency. The table came from immunoSEQ multiplex PCR; TCRdb's copy has only in-frame clones and leaves some out. Observed in the sample are 50,000 to 60,000 clones, none of them singletons. The sequencing sample was made of peripheral blood mononuclear cells. The source is a person aged 18-70 years in good health.

This clone was seen many times. The CDR3 extends 3 residues past the end of the read, so its final part is completed from the germline J gene. The chain employs TRBV5-1 and TRBJ2-7, with 11 bases aligning to TRBD2. Germline CDR1 reads SGHRS; CDR2 reads YFSETQ. With V trimmed by 2 bases and J by 2 bases, 3 bases remained unmatched. The CDR3 is 15 amino acids. Partial CDR3 DNA: TGCGCCAGCAGCTTTAGCGGGGGGGAGCCCTACGAG. Translated: CASSFSGGEPYE. The CDR3, in full, reads CASSFSGGEPYEQYF.

In this sample, this clone turned up many times. The CDR3 end is not reached by the read, which stops 3 residues before it; the germline J gene fills it in. This rearrangement joins TRBV5-5 to TRBJ2-5; possibly TRBD1 for D (5 bases). The germline CDR1 and CDR2 sequences are SGHKS and YYEKEE (reference sequence). The CDR3 sequence is 14 residues long. V lost 2 bases, J lost 5 bases, and 13 bases lay in between. The CDR3 spells CASSFQGSRETQYF. The CDR3 bases that were read are TGTGCCAGCAGCTTTCAGGGATCGAGGGAGACC. Looking up the rest from reference TRBV5-5 and TRBJ2-5 gives the full variable domain: DAGVTQSPTHLIKTRGQQVTLRCSPISGHKSVSWYQQVLGQGPQFIFQYYEKEERGRGNFPDRFSARQFPNYSSELNVNALLLGDSALYLCASSFQGSRETQYFGPGTRLLVL.

In its sample, this clone was seen many times. Sequencing ends 3 residues short of the CDR3 end; the germline J gene provides the rest. The chain couples TRBV6-2 or TRBV6-3 to TRBJ2-3; D is unresolved. V was pared by 7 bases and J by 4 bases, with 9 bases between. The CDR3 extends over 12 amino acids. Germline CDR1 and CDR2: MNHEY and SVGEGT. The sequenced part of the CDR3 DNA is TGTGCCAGCACCCATGGCCCAGATACG. This gives the protein CASTHGPDT. The whole CDR3 protein reads CASTHGPDTQYF.

This clone was observed many times. The read comes to an end 3 residues before the CDR3 does, leaving the germline J gene to fill in the end. V and J are TRBV5-1 and TRBJ2-5; tentatively, D is TRBD1 (6 bases). The CDR3 extends over 16 amino acids. V lost 4 bases and J 1 base, leaving 17 bases between the germline ends. Germline V gene lookup returns CDR1 SGHRS and CDR2 YFSETQ. CDR3 DNA (partial): TGCGCCAGCAGCCCTTCGACAGGAGGACGCCAAGAGACC. Amino acids: CASSPSTGGRQET. The complete CDR3 protein is CASSPSTGGRQETQYF.

This clone was counted ten times or more. The read ends 3 residues shy of where the CDR3 ends; the end is completed using the germline J gene. The chain uses TRBV5-4 and TRBJ1-2, with D perhaps TRBD1 (5 bases). The CDR3 sequence is 12 residues long. V was trimmed by 5 bases and J by 4 bases, leaving 9 bases between them. The germline gives CDR1 SGHNT, CDR2 YYREEE (reference sequence). CDR3 amino acids: CASSSTAYGYTF. Partial CDR3 DNA: TGTGCCAGCAGTTCGACAGCCTATGGC.

This clone was seen more than once but under ten times. The read is 3 residues too short to cover the CDR3 end, so that end is filled in from the germline J gene. This chain uses TRBV6-2 or TRBV6-3 with TRBJ1-5; D call uncertain. Germline loops: CDR1 MNHEY, CDR2 SVGEGT. V lost 5 bases and J 0 bases, leaving 11 bases between the germline ends. The CDR3 extends over 15 amino acids. CDR3 bases read: TGTGCCAGCAGTGCCACAGTTTATAGCAATCAGCCC. Its translation: CASSATVYSNQP. The entire CDR3 sequence reads CASSATVYSNQPQHF.

This clone occurred many times. The CDR3 spells CASSESGGTGFTYEQYF. The DNA read from the CDR3 is TGTGCCAGCAGTGAATCTGGAGGGACAGGGTTTACTTACGAG. The rearrangement uses TRBV2 and TRBJ2-7, with TRBD1 matching 9 bases. The CDR3 end lies 3 residues beyond the end of the read and is filled in from the germline J gene. The length of the CDR3 is 17 residues. V shed 2 bases and J 4 bases; nucleotides not matched to a gene: 12. Germline V CDR1 and CDR2: SNHLY, FYNNEI.

In this sample, this clone turned up a few times. The read gets to within 3 residues of the CDR3 end, and the germline J gene fills in the rest. This rearrangement joins TRBV6-4 to TRBJ2-7, with 8 bases that match TRBD2. CDR3 length: 16 residues. Unmatched junction bases numbered 8, after V lost 0 bases and J lost 4 bases. Germline CDR1 reads MRHNA; CDR2 reads SNTAGT. CDR3 loop: CASSDSGGRLYYEQYF. The DNA read from the CDR3 is TGTGCCAGCAGTGACTCGGGCGGGAGGCTTTATTACGAG.

This clone has a count of ten or more. The read ends 3 residues shy of where the CDR3 ends; the end is completed using the germline J gene. The V call is TRBV7-6, the J call TRBJ1-2, with TRBD1 matching over 10 bases. The CDR3 is 14 amino acids. Germline values: CDR1 SGHVS, CDR2 FNYEAQ. This CDR3 is CASSPRQGAGGYTF. The CDR3 DNA, read in part, is TGTGCCAGCAGCCCGCGACAGGGGGCAGGAGGC.

This clone was observed at least ten times. The CDR3 is cut off 3 residues early in the read; its end comes from the germline J gene. V gene TRBV7-3 combines with J gene TRBJ1-2; no reliable D call. The CDR3 runs to 13 residues. V was shortened by 5 bases and J by 2 bases, with 9 bases between the two germline ends. Germline CDR1 reads SGHTA; CDR2 reads FQGTGA. CDR3 residues: CASSAGSNYGYTF. CDR3 DNA, as far as it was read: TGTGCCAGCAGCGCCGGGTCAAACTATGGC.

This clone was found many times. Read data end 3 residues before the CDR3 end; the end is taken from the germline J gene. V usage is TRBV7-2 and J usage is TRBJ2-7; no clear D gene. CDR1 is SGHTA, CDR2 FQGNSA, per germline. The V end was cut by 1 base, the J end by 3 bases, with 4 bases between. This CDR3 contains 12 residues. Partial CDR3 DNA: TGTGCCAGCAGCTTAGACTACTACGAG. It codes for CASSLDYYE. The entire CDR3 protein is CASSLDYYEQYF.

This clone was picked up many times. The read ends 3 residues before the CDR3 terminus; that terminus is restored from the germline J gene. The chain joins TRBV5-4 to TRBJ2-4; 10 bases are shared with TRBD1. Germline V CDR1 and CDR2: SGHNT, YYREEE (reference sequence). There are 13 residues in the CDR3. V lost 4 bases to trimming and J lost 7 bases; unmatched junction nucleotides: 2. This CDR3 is CASSPGQGNIQYF. The part of the CDR3 DNA that was read is TGTGCCAGCAGCCCGGGACAGGGGAACATT.

This clone was counted ten times or more. The CDR3 extends 3 residues past the end of the read, so its final part is completed from the germline J gene. This chain connects TRBV6-2 or TRBV6-3 to TRBJ2-7, with D possibly TRBD1 on 5 matching bases. From germline, CDR1 is MNHEY and CDR2 SVGEGT. The CDR3 contains 12 residues. Trimming removed 6 bases from V and 3 bases from J, with 9 bases in between. The CDR3 here is CASSLTGYEQYF. The sequenced part of the CDR3 DNA is TGTGCCAGCAGCCTTACAGGCTACGAG.

This clone was seen ten or more times. The read ends 3 residues before the CDR3 terminus; that terminus is restored from the germline J gene. J is TRBJ1-5 and V is TRBV30; 8 bases are shared with TRBD1. The CDR3 is 15 amino acids. Looked up from germline, CDR1 is GTSNPN and CDR2 is SVGIG (reference sequence). J gave up 5 bases and V 2 bases, and 8 bases lay outside the gene matches. The sequenced CDR3 bases are TGTGCCTGGAGTCAGGGGGCCGGTGTCGATCAGCCC. Translated, it gives CAWSQGAGVDQP. The full CDR3 is CAWSQGAGVDQPQHF.

This clone was picked up many times. Read coverage stops 3 residues before the CDR3 terminus; the germline J gene supplies the remainder. The rearrangement links TRBV19 to TRBJ2-7; TRBD2 aligns across 14 bases. Germline V gene sequence: CDR1 LNHDA, CDR2 SQIVND (reference sequence). With 7 bases clipped from V and 0 bases from J, the junction kept 5 bases outside the gene matches. The CDR3 totals 16 residues. The CDR3 region is CASTTSGGDPSYEQYF. The sequenced CDR3 bases are TGTGCCAGTACGACTAGCGGGGGGGACCCCTCCTACGAG.

As to this clone: The read is 3 residues too short to cover the CDR3 end, so that end is filled in from the germline J gene. The rearrangement uses TRBV7-2 and TRBJ1-2; D call uncertain. Germline V CDR1 and CDR2: SGHTA, FQGNSA. The CDR3 loop spans 15 amino acids. The covered CDR3 bases are TGTGCCAGCAGCTCGACTAGCGGGAGTCACAATGAC. It codes for CASSSTSGSHND. The entire CDR3 is CASSSTSGSHNDYTF.

On this clone: Read data end 3 residues before the CDR3 end; the end is taken from the germline J gene. This chain connects TRBV16 to TRBJ1-1, with D perhaps TRBD1 (5 bases). Trimming took off 2 bases at V and 4 bases at J, with 11 bases between the two ends. The CDR3 loop spans 14 amino acids. Germline CDR1 and CDR2: KGHSY and FQNENV. The CDR3 sequence is CASSQVGGVTEAFF. The DNA read from the CDR3 is TGTGCCAGCAGCCAAGTAGGAGGGGTCACTGAA.

This clone was observed many times. The read finishes 3 residues shy of the CDR3 end, and the germline J gene is used to complete it. The rearrangement links TRBV18 to TRBJ1-2; the D gene is possibly TRBD1 (6 bases). Germline CDR1 is KGHSH and CDR2 is LQKENI. Trimming stripped 6 bases from V and 2 bases from J, with 16 bases between. The CDR3 totals 15 residues. The CDR3 DNA, read in part, is TGTGCCAGCTCGCAACAGGGCGGGCGGAACTATGGC. Protein product: CASSQQGGRNYG. The entire CDR3 reads CASSQQGGRNYGYTF.

Concerning this clone itself: The read falls 3 residues short of the CDR3 end, and the missing part is taken from the germline J gene. The chain employs TRBV7-3 and TRBJ1-2; D is undetermined. The CDR3 covers 13 residues. CDR1 is SGHTA and CDR2 is FQGTGA in the germline V gene. The part of the CDR3 DNA that was read is TGTGCCAGCAGCTCTGGACTAGCCCATGAC. Translating gives CASSSGLAHD. The entire CDR3 reads CASSSGLAHDYTF.

Concerning this clone itself: Read data end 3 residues before the CDR3 end; the end is taken from the germline J gene. The chain has TRBV18 and TRBJ1-5; 8 bases fit TRBD1. There are 15 residues in the CDR3. The J segment lost 3 bases and the V segment lost 4 bases, leaving 5 bases of the junction unmatched. The germline gives CDR1 KGHSH, CDR2 LQKENI. The part of the CDR3 DNA that was read is TGTGCCAGCTCACGGGGACAGGCACTCAATCAGCCC. This encodes CASSRGQALNQP. The entire CDR3 is CASSRGQALNQPQHF. The complete variable domain, with remaining parts taken from reference TRBV18 and TRBJ1-5, reads NAGVMQNPRHLVRRRGQEARLRCSPMKGHSHVYWYRQLPEEGLKFMVYLQKENIIDESGMPKERFSAEFPKEGPSILRIQQVVRGDSAAYFCASSRGQALNQPQHFGDGTRLSIL.

The sample holds a few counts of this clone. From the germline J gene comes the end of the CDR3, since the read stops 3 residues before it. The V and J genes are TRBV20-1 and TRBJ1-5; perhaps TRBD1 as D (5 bases). Trimming took off 0 bases at V and 2 bases at J, with 14 bases between the two ends. Germline CDR1 reads DFQATT; CDR2 reads SNEGSKA (reference sequence). CDR3 size: 16 residues. CDR3 DNA, as far as it was read: TGCAGTGCTAGAGATCCAGGGTTTGATGGCAATCAGCCC. Protein product: CSARDPGFDGNQP. The full CDR3 protein is CSARDPGFDGNQPQHF.

The sample holds many counts of this clone. The CDR3 end falls 3 residues outside the read, so it is completed with the germline J gene. The V and J genes are TRBV11-2 and TRBJ2-1, with 8 bases fitting TRBD1. Per the germline V gene, CDR1 is SGHAT and CDR2 is FQNNGV. This CDR3 has 15 amino acids. V shed 2 bases and J 3 bases; nucleotides not matched to a gene: 3. The sequenced CDR3 bases are TGTGCCAGCAGCTTAACAGGACAGGGCTACAATGAG. Translating gives CASSLTGQGYNE. The complete CDR3 protein is CASSLTGQGYNEQFF.

This clone has at least ten counts. The read stops 3 residues short of the end of the CDR3; the missing end is completed from the germline J gene. The chain is built from TRBV5-4 and TRBJ1-3; TRBD1 matches at 7 bases. Per the germline V gene, CDR1 is SGHNT and CDR2 is YYREEE (reference sequence). V trimming: 2 bases; J trimming: 0 bases; junction bases outside the gene matches: 2. The length of the CDR3 is 15 residues. The CDR3 bases that were read are TGTGCCAGCAGCTTCGACAGGGACTCTGGAAACACC. It encodes CASSFDRDSGNT. The entire CDR3 is CASSFDRDSGNTIYF.

Many counts were recorded for this clone. The read ends 3 residues before the CDR3 terminus; that terminus is restored from the germline J gene. The chain employs TRBV5-1 and TRBJ2-1; 7 nucleotides match TRBD2. The germline gives CDR1 SGHRS, CDR2 YFSETQ. V lost 4 bases to trimming and J lost 4 bases; unmatched junction nucleotides: 5. The CDR3 consists of 14 residues. CDR3 bases read: TGCGCCAGCAGCCGTGGGGGGGAGTACAATGAG. It specifies CASSRGGEYNE. In full, the CDR3 reads CASSRGGEYNEQFF.

This clone was seen ten or more times. With the read ending 3 residues before the CDR3 end, the germline J gene is used to fill in that end. V is TRBV19 and J is TRBJ2-1; TRBD2 might be the D (5 bases). Germline loops: CDR1 LNHDA, CDR2 SQIVND (reference sequence). The CDR3 runs 14 residues. V was shortened by 6 bases and J by 5 bases, with 14 bases between the two germline ends. CDR3 loop: CASSDYGDHNEQFF. The sequenced part of the CDR3 DNA is TGTGCCAGTAGCGACTACGGAGACCACAATGAG.

This clone was recorded at least ten times. The junction does not match germline at one end; this may be a read error. Read coverage stops 3 residues before the CDR3 terminus; the germline J gene supplies the remainder. V and J are TRBV4-2 and TRBJ2-3; 7 bases fit TRBD1. The CDR3 is made up of 15 amino acids. The germline CDR1 and CDR2 sequences are LGHNA and YNFKEQ. CDR3 DNA, as far as it was read: TGCGCCAGCAGCCAAGTAGTACAGGGGACAGATACG. As protein: CASSQVVQGTDT. In full, the CDR3 reads CASSQVVQGTDTQYF.

This clone was picked up many times. The read ends 3 residues early relative to the CDR3; the germline J gene fills the gap. This chain connects TRBV10-3 to TRBJ2-3, with a possible D match to TRBD2 (5 bases). The CDR3 is made up of 13 amino acids. Germline CDR1 is ENHRY and CDR2 is SYGVKD. Trimming took off 3 bases at V and 6 bases at J, with 10 bases between the two ends. The DNA read from the CDR3 is TGTGCCATCAGTGAAGAGGGCGAGGATACG. As protein: CAISEEGEDT. The full CDR3 protein reads CAISEEGEDTQYF.

This clone was observed at least ten times. The read ends 3 residues before the CDR3 terminus; that terminus is restored from the germline J gene. The chain joins TRBV7-8 to TRBJ1-4; 9 positions agree with TRBD1. Per the germline V gene, CDR1 is SGHVS and CDR2 is FQNEAQ. The V segment lost 5 bases and the J segment 8 bases; nucleotides outside the gene matches: 18. The CDR3 loop spans 18 amino acids. CDR3 bases read: TGTGCCAGCAGCGATCCGGGACAGGGAGGGTTGAGGGAAGAAAAA. Its protein is CASSDPGQGGLREEK. The whole CDR3 sequence reads CASSDPGQGGLREEKLFF.

This clone was seen repeatedly, ten times or more. The sequenced fragment ends 3 residues before the CDR3 boundary, so the rest is inferred from the germline J gene. J is TRBJ1-4 and V is TRBV14; TRBD1 matches 7 bases. CDR1 is SGHDN and CDR2 is FVKESK in the germline V gene. The CDR3 runs to 15 residues. V lost 3 bases to trimming and J lost 4 bases; unmatched junction nucleotides: 5. This CDR3 reads CASSHWTGINEKLFF. Incomplete CDR3 DNA: TGTGCCAGCAGCCACTGGACAGGAATTAATGAAAAA.

This clone was counted many times. CDR3 DNA (partial): TGTGCCAGCAGGCCTGAGGGGAACACTGAA. It encodes CASRPEGNTE. The whole CDR3 is CASRPEGNTEAFF. The V and J genes are TRBV6-2 or TRBV6-3 and TRBJ1-1; no clear D gene. The CDR3 extends 3 residues past the end of the read, so its final part is completed from the germline J gene. The CDR3 has 13 residues. Between the trimmed V and J ends, which lost 6 bases and 1 base, there was a span of 9 bases. Germline V gene sequence: CDR1 MNHEY, CDR2 SVGEGT.

This clone has a handful of counts. The DNA ends 3 residues before the CDR3 does, and the rest of the CDR3 is filled in from the germline J gene. The genes are TRBV6-4 and TRBJ1-1; TRBD1 is a possible D gene (5 bases). Germline assignment: CDR1 MRHNA and CDR2 SNTAGT. This CDR3 contains 13 residues. With 5 bases removed from V and 4 bases from J, the gap between germline ends came to 11 bases. The sequenced CDR3 bases are TGTGCCAGCAGTCGCCGGGGGGGCACTGAA. Translating gives CASSRRGGTE. The whole CDR3 sequence reads CASSRRGGTEAFF.